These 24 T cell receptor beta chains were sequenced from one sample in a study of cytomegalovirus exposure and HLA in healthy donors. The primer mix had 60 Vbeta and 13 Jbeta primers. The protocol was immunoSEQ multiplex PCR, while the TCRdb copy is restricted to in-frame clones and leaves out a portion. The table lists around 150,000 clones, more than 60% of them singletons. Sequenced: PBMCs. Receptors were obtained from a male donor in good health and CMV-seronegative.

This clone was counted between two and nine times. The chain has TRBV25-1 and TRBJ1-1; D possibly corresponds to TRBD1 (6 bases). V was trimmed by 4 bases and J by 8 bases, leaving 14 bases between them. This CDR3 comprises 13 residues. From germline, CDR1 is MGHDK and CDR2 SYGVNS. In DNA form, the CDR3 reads TGTGCCAGCAGTGCAGAAAACAGGGAAGAAGCTTTCTTT. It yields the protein CASSAENREEAFF.

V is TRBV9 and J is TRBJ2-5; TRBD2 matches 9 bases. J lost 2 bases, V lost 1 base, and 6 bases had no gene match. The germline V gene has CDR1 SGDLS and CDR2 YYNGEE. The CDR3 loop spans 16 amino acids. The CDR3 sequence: CASSVYAGGRQETQYF. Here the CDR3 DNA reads TGTGCCAGCAGCGTATATGCGGGGGGGCGACAAGAGACCCAGTACTTC.

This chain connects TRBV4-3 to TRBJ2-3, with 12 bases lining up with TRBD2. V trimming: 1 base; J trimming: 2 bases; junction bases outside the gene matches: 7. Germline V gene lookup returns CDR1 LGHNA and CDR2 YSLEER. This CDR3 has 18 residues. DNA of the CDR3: TGCGCCAGCAGCCAAGTTCTAGCGGGGGGGCCCTACACAGATACGCAGTATTTT. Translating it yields CASSQVLAGGPYTDTQYF.

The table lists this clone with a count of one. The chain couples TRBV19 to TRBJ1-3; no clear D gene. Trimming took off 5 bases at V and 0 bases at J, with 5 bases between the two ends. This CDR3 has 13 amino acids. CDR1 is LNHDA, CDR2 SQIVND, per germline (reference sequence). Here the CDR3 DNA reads TGTGCCAGTAGTCCTTACTCTGGAAACACCATATATTTT. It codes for CASSPYSGNTIYF.

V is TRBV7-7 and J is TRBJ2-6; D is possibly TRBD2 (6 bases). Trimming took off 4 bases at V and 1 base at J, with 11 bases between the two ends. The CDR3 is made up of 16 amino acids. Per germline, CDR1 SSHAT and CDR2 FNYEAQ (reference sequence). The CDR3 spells CASSSFSGSGANVLTF. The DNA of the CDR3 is TGTGCCAGCAGCTCGTTTAGCGGATCTGGGGCCAACGTCCTGACTTTC.

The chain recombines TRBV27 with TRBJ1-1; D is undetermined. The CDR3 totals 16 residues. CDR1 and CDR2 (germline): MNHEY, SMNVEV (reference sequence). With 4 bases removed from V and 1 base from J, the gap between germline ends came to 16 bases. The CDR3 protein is CASSSTLGRGNTEAFF. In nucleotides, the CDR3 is TGTGCCAGCAGTTCTACCTTGGGCCGGGGGAACACTGAAGCTTTCTTT.

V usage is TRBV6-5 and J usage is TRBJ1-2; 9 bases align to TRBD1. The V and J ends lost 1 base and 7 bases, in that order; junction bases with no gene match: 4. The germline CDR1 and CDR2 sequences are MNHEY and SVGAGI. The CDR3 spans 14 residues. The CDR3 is CASSYLQGAGGYTF. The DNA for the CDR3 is TGTGCCAGCAGTTACTTACAGGGGGCTGGTGGCTACACCTTC.

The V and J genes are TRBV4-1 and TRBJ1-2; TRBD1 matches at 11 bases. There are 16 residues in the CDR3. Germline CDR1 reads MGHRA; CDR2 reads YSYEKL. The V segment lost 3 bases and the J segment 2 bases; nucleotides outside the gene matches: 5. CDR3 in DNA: TGCGCCAGCAGCCATCAAGGGACAGGGGGAAACTATGGCTACACCTTC. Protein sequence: CASSHQGTGGNYGYTF.

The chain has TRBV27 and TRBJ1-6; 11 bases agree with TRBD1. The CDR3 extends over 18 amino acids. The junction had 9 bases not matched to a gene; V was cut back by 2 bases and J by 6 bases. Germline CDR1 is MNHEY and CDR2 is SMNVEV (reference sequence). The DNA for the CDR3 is TGTGCCAGCAGTTTAAGAGTCTCCGGGACAGGGGGTAATTCACCCCTCCACTTT. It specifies CASSLRVSGTGGNSPLHF.

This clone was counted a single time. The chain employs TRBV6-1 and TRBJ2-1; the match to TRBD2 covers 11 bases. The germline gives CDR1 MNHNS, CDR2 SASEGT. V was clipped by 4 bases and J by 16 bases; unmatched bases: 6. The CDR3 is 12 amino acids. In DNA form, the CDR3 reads TGTGCCAGCAGTGTTAGCGGGGGGGCTCCTTTCTTC. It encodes CASSVSGGAPFF.

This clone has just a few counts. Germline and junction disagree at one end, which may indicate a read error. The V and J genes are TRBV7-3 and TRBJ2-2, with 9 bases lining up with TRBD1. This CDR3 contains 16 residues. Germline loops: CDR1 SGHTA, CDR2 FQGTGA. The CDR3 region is CASSETGTGIAGGLFF. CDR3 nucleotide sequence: TGTGCCAGCAGCGAGACCGGGACAGGGATCGCCGGGGGGCTGTTTTTT. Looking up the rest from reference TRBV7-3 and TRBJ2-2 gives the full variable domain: GAGVSQTPSNKVTEKGKYVELRCDPISGHTALYWYRQSLGQGPEFLIYFQGTGAADDSGLPNDRFFAVRPEGSVSTLKIQRTERGDSAVYLCASSETGTGIAGGLFFGEGSRLTVL.

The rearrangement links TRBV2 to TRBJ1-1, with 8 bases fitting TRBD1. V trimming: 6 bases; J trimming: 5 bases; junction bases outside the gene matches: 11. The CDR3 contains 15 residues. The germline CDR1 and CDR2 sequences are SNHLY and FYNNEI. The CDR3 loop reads CASRVDTGGETEAFF. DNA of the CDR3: TGTGCCAGCAGAGTCGATACAGGGGGTGAAACTGAAGCTTTCTTT. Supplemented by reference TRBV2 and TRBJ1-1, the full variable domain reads EPEVTQTPSHQVTQMGQEVILRCVPISNHLYFYWYRQILGQKVEFLVSFYNNEISEKSEIFDDQFSVERPDGSNFTLKIRSTKLEDSAMYFCASRVDTGGETEAFFGQGTRLTVV.

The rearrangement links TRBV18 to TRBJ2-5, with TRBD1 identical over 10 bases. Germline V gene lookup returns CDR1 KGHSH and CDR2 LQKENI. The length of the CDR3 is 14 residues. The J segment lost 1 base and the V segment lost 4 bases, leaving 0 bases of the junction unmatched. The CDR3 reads CASSRTGGQETQYF. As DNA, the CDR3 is TGTGCCAGCTCACGGACAGGGGGCCAAGAGACCCAGTACTTC.

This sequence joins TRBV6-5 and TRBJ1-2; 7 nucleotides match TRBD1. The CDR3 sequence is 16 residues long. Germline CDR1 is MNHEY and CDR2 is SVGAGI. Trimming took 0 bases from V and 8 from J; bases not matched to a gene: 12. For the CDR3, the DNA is TGTGCCAGCAGTTACTCGCCTCAGAGGGGGCGCGGCGGCTACACCTTC. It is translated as CASSYSPQRGRGGYTF.

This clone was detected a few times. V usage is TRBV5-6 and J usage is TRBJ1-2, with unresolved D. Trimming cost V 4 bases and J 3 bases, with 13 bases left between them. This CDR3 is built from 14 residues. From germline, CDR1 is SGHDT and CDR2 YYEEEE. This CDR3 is CASSASPVDYGYTF. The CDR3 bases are TGTGCCAGCAGCGCGTCCCCGGTCGACTATGGCTACACCTTC.

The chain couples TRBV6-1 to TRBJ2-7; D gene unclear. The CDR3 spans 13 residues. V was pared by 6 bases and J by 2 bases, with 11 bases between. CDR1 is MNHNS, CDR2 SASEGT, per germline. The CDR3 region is CASRYSSAYEQYF. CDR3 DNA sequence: TGTGCCAGCAGATACAGTTCGGCCTACGAGCAGTACTTC.

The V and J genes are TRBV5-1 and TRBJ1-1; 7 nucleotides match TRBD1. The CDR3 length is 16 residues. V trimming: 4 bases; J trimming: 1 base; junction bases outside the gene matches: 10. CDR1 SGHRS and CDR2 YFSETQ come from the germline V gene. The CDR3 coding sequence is TGCGCCAGCAGCGTCGGGGCGAACAGGGGGAACACTGAAGCTTTCTTT. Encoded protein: CASSVGANRGNTEAFF.

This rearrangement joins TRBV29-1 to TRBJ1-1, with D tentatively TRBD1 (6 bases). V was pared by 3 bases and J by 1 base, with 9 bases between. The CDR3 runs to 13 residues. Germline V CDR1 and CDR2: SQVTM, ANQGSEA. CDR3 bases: TGCAGCGTTGACGACAGGCAGAACACTGAAGCTTTCTTT. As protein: CSVDDRQNTEAFF.

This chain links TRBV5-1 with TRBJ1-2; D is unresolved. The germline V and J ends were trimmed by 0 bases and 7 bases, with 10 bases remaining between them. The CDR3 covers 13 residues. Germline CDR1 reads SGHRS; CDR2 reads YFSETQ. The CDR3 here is CASSLATVSGYTF. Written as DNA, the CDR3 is TGCGCCAGCAGCTTGGCCACGGTCTCTGGCTACACCTTC. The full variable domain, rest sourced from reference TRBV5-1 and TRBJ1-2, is KAGVTQTPRYLIKTRGQQVTLSCSPISGHRSVSWYQQTPGQGLQFLFEYFSETQRNKGNFPGRFSGRQFSNSRSEMNVSTLELGDSALYLCASSLATVSGYTFGSGTRLTVV.

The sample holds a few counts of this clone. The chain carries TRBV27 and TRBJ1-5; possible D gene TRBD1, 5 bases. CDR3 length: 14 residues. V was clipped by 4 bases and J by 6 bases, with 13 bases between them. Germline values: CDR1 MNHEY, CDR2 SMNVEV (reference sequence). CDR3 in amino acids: CASSSLTDVQPQHF. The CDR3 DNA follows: TGTGCCAGCAGTTCATTGACAGACGTTCAGCCCCAGCATTTT.

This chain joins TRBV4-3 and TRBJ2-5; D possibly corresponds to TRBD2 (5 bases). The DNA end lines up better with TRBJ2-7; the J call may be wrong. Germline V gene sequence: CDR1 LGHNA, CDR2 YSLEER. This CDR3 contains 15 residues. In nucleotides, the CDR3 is TGCGCCAGCAGCCAAGATACCGGGATTGTCTACGAGCAGTACTTC. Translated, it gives CASSQDTGIVYEQYF.

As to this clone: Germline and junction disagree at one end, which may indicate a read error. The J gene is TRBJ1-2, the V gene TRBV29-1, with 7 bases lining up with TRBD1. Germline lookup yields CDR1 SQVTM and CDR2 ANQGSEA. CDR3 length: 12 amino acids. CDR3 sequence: CSVDWQGEGYPF. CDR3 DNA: TGCAGCGTTGACTGGCAGGGGGAAGGGTACCCCTTC.

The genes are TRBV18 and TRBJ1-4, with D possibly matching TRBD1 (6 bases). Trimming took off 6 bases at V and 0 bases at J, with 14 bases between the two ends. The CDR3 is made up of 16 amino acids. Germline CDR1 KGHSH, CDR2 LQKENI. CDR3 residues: CASSPRQDSTNEKLFF. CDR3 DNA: TGTGCCAGCTCGCCGCGACAGGATTCAACTAATGAAAAACTGTTTTTT.

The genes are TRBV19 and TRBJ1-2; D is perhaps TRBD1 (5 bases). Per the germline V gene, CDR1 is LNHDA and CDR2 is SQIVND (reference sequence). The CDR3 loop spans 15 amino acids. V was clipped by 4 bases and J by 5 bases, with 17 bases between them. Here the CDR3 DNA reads TGTGCCAGTAGTAACCCGAGCAGGGCAAATTATGGCTACACCTTC. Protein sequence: CASSNPSRANYGYTF.